The clone carrying this TCR beta chain was seen a few times. The target antigen is unknown. The data were obtained in a study of CD8+ T cells in alopecia areata. Broader study findings: Patients showed less clear TCR sequence sharing than mice, possibly partly because of HLA diversity.

CDR1 and CDR2 from the germline V gene are GTSNPN and SVGIG (reference sequence). The CDR3 loop spans 14 amino acids. Trimming at V came to 2 bases and at J to 4 bases, leaving 8 bases not matched to a gene. The authors extracted RNA and reverse transcribed it into cDNA as the sequencing template. Sequencing used immunoSEQ multiplex PCR; TCRdb keeps in-frame clones, though not all of them. This table has over 100,000 clones, approximately 49% appearing once. The sample in question was CD8+ T cells sorted from blood, obtained at week 0. The TCR comes from a human donor with alopecia areata. The rearrangement uses TRBV30 and TRBJ2-7; 7 bases align to TRBD1. CDR3 residues: CAWSRPGTAYEQYF. CDR3 DNA sequence: TGTGCCTGGAGTCGGCCCGGGACAGCATACGAGCAGTACTTC.